This entry lists 5 T cell receptor beta chains sequenced from one sample in a study of blood T cell repertoires in COVID-19. TCRdb's copy holds only in-frame clones and misses some; the assay was immunoSEQ multiplex PCR. The sample includes 310,000 or so clones, about nine tenths of them seen just once. The sample comprised PBMCs or T cells enriched from blood (not recorded which). Receptors were obtained from a woman younger than 30 who had recovered from COVID-19.

This clone is a singleton in its sample. The V call is TRBV7-8, the J call TRBJ1-2; unclear D gene. CDR3 length equals 15 residues. Germline CDR1 is SGHVS and CDR2 is FQNEAQ. Trimming shortened V by 0 bases and J by 0 bases, and 8 bases separated the two germline ends. CDR3 residues: CASSLAYRANYGYTF. The CDR3 region has the DNA TGTGCCAGCAGCTTAGCGTACCGCGCTAACTATGGCTACACCTTC.

V and J are TRBV15 and TRBJ1-4, with D perhaps matching TRBD1 (5 bases). V lost 7 bases, J lost 5 bases, and 17 bases lay in between. Germline values: CDR1 LNHNV, CDR2 YYDKDF (reference sequence). This CDR3 comprises 15 residues. The CDR3 DNA is TGTGCCACCACCCCCCGGGGGTGGGAGAATGAAAAACTGTTTTTT. Protein product: CATTPRGWENEKLFF.

The V call is TRBV12-5, the J call TRBJ2-5, with 8 positions matching TRBD1. There are 12 residues in the CDR3. Trimming removed 9 bases from V and 3 bases from J; junction bases left unmatched: 3. Germline loops: CDR1 LGHNT, CDR2 FRNRAP. CDR3 sequence (DNA): TGTGCTAGACCGGACAGGGAAGAGACCCAGTACTTC. Translated, it gives CARPDREETQYF. Looking up the rest from reference TRBV12-5 and TRBJ2-5 gives the full variable domain: DARVTQTPRHKVTEMGQEVTMRCQPILGHNTVFWYRQTMMQGLELLAYFRNRAPLDDSGMPKDRFSAEMPDATLATLKIQPSEPRDSAVYFCARPDREETQYFGPGTRLLVL.

This chain links TRBV11-2 with TRBJ1-3; the D is unclear. Trimming cost V 2 bases and J 1 base, with 9 bases left between them. CDR1 SGHAT and CDR2 FQNNGV come from the germline V gene. CDR3 length equals 15 residues. CDR3 loop: CASSLSSVSGNTIYF. CDR3 coding DNA: TGTGCCAGCAGCTTATCTTCCGTTTCTGGAAACACCATATATTTT.

This clone occurred once. The chain joins TRBV7-2 to TRBJ2-7; 10 nucleotides line up with TRBD2. This CDR3 contains 17 residues. CDR1 and CDR2 from the germline V gene are SGHTA and FQGNSA. After removal of 3 bases from V and 3 bases from J, the junction contained 11 bases not matched to a gene. In nucleotides, the CDR3 is TGTGCCAGCAGCTTCACCCTAGCGGGAGTGGGATTCTACGAGCAGTACTTC. Translating gives CASSFTLAGVGFYEQYF.